One T cell receptor beta chain is described in this entry. Its antigen is unidentified. The sample originates from a study of PD-L1 blockade in urothelial cancer. For the study at large: Patients had received 0 to 3 prior chemotherapy regimens. Blood was evaluated 3 weeks (second dose) and 6 weeks after therapy began. Study results and caveats: Those with durable benefit had larger increases in tumor-associated blood clones at 3 weeks.

Peripheral blood mononuclear cells were collected from every patient before and during treatment, yielding between 1 and 8 samples per patient. Germline CDR1 reads SQVTM; CDR2 reads ANQGSEA. This CDR3 comprises 11 residues. V was trimmed by 6 bases and J by 11 bases, leaving 16 bases between them. Assay used: immunoSEQ multiplex PCR; TCRdb lists only in-frame clones, some missing. The repertoire holds tens of thousands of clones, with around nine tenths as singletons. Specimen: PBMCs, collected around atezolizumab (anti-PD-L1) treatment. The chain joins TRBV29-1 to TRBJ1-1; D not certain. The sequence was obtained from a man between 60 and 70 years old with urothelial cancer. CDR3 amino acids: CSVARGVFAFF. Here the CDR3 DNA reads TGCAGCGTGGCTCGGGGTGTGTTTGCTTTCTTT.